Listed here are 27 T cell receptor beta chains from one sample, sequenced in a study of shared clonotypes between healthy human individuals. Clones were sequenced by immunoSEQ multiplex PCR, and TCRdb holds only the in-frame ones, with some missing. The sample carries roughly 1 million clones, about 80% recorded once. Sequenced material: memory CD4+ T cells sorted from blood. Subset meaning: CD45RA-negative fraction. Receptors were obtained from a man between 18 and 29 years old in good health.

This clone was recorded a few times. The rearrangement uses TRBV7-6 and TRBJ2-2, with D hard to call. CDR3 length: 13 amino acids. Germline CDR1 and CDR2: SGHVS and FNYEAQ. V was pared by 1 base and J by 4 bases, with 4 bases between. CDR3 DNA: TGTGCCAGCAGCTTAGGTCGCACCGGGGAGCTGTTTTTT. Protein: CASSLGRTGELFF.

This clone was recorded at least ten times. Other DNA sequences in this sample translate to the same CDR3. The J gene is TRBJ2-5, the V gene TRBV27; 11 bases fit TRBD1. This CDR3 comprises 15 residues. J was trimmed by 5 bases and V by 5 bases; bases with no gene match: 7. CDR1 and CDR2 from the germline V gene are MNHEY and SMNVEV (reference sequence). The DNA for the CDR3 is TGTGCCAGCAGTAGCGGACAGGGGGCGCGGGAGACCCAGTACTTC. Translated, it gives CASSSGQGARETQYF.

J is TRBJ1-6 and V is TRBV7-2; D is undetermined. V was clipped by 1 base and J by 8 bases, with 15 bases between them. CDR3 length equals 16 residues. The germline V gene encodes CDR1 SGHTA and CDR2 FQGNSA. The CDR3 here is CASSLGLGLAYSPLHF. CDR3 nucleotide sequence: TGTGCCAGCAGCTTAGGACTAGGCCTGGCCTATTCACCCCTCCACTTT.

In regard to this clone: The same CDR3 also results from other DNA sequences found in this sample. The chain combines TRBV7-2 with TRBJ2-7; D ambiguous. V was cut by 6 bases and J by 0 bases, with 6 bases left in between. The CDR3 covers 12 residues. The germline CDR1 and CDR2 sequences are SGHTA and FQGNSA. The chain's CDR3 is CASSASSYEQYF. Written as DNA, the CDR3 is TGTGCCAGCAGTGCTAGCTCCTACGAGCAGTACTTC.

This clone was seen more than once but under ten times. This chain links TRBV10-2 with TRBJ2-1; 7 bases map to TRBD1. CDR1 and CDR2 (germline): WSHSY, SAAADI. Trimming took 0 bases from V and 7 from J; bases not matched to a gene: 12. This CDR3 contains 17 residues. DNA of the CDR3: TGCGCCAGCAGTGAGTCCATGGGGACAGCTTCTTTTAATGAGCAGTTCTTC. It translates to CASSESMGTASFNEQFF.

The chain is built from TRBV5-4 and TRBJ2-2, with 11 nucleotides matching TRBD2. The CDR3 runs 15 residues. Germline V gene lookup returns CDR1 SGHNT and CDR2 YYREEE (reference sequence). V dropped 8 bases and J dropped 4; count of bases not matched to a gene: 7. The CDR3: CASAPGLAVTGELFF. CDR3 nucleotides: TGTGCCAGTGCCCCGGGACTAGCGGTCACCGGGGAGCTGTTTTTT.

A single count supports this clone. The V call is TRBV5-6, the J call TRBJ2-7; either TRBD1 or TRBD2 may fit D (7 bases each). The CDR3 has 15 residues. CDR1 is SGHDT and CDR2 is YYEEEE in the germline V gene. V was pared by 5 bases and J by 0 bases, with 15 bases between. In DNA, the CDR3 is TGTGCCAGCAGGAAGACAGGGAGGGGCTCCTACGAGCAGTACTTC. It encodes CASRKTGRGSYEQYF. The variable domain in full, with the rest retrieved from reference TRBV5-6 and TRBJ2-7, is DAGVTQSPTHLIKTRGQQVTLRCSPKSGHDTVSWYQQALGQGPQFIFQYYEEEERQRGNFPDRFSGHQFPNYSSELNVNALLLGDSALYLCASRKTGRGSYEQYFGPGTRLTVT.

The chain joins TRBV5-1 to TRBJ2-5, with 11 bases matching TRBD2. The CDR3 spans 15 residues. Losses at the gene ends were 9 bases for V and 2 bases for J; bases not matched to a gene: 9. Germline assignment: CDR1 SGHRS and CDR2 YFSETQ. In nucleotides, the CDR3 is TGCGCCACCACCACAGGGACTAGCGGACAAGAGACCCAGTACTTC. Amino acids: CATTTGTSGQETQYF.

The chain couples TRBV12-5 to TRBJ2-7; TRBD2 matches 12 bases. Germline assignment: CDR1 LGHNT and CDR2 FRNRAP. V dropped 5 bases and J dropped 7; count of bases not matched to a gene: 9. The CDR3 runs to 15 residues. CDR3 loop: CASGPSSTSGREQYF. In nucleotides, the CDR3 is TGTGCTAGTGGTCCCTCATCAACTAGCGGGAGGGAGCAGTACTTC.

In DNA, the CDR3 is TGTGCTAGTGGTTTCGGACTAGTAGTTTTACATGAGCAGTTCTTC. Its translation: CASGFGLVVLHEQFF. The V call is TRBV12-5, the J call TRBJ2-1; 7 positions agree with TRBD2. The CDR3 is 15 amino acids. The germline gives CDR1 LGHNT, CDR2 FRNRAP. V dropped 3 bases and J dropped 8; count of bases not matched to a gene: 10.

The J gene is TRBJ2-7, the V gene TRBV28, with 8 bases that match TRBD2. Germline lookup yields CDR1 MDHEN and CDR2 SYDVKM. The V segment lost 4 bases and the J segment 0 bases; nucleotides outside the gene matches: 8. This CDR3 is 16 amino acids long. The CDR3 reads CASSWGFGRDSYEQYF. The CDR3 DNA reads TGTGCCAGCAGTTGGGGTTTCGGGAGGGACTCCTACGAGCAGTACTTC.

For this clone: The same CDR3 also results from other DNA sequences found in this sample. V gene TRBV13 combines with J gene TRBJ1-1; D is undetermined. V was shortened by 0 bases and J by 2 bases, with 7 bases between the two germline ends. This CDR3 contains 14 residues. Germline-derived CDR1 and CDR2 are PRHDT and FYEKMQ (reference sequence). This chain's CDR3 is CASSLGHVNTEAFF. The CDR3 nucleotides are TGTGCCAGCAGCTTAGGACATGTCAACACTGAAGCTTTCTTT.

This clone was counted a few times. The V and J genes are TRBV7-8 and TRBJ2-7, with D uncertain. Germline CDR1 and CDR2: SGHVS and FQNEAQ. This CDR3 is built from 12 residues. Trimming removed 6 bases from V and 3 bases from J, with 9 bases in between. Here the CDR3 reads CASSDPFYEQYF. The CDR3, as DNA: TGTGCCAGCAGTGATCCATTCTACGAGCAGTACTTC. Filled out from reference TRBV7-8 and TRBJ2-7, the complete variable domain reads GAGVSQSPRYKVAKRGQDVALRCDPISGHVSLFWYQQALGQGPEFLTYFQNEAQLDKSGLPSDRFFAERPEGSVSTLKIQRTQQEDSAVYLCASSDPFYEQYFGPGTRLTVT.

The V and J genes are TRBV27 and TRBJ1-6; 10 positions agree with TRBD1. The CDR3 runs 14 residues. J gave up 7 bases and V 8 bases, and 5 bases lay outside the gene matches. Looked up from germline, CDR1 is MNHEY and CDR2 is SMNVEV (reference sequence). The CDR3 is CASRETGGNSPLHF. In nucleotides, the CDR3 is TGTGCCAGCCGCGAGACAGGGGGCAATTCACCCCTCCACTTT.

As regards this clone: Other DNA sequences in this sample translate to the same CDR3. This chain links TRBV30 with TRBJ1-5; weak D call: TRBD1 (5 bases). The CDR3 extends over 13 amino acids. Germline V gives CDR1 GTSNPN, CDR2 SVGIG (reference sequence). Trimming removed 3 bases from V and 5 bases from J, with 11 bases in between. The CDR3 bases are TGTGCCTGGAGGGGCCAGGGCGATCAGCCCCAGCATTTT. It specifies CAWRGQGDQPQHF.

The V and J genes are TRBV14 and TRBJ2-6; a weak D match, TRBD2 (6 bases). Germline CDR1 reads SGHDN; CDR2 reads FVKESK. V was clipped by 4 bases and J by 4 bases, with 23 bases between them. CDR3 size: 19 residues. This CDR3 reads CASSPGGRGAPGGANVLTF. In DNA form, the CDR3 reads TGTGCCAGCAGCCCCGGGGGTAGGGGCGCCCCAGGGGGGGCCAACGTCCTGACTTTC.

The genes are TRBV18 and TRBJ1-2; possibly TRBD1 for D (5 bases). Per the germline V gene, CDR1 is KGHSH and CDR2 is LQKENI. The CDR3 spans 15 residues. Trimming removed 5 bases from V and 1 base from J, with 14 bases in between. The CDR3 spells CASSTLGGDNYGYTF. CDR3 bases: TGTGCCAGCTCAACCCTCGGGGGAGATAACTATGGCTACACCTTC.

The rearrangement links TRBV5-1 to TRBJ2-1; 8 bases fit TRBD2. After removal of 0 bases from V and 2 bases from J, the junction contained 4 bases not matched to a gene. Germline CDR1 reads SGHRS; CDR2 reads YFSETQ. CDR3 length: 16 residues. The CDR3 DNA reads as TGCGCCAGCAGCTTGGACGGGAGGGAAACCTACAATGAGCAGTTCTTC. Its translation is CASSLDGRETYNEQFF.

This CDR3 is CASSLSSFDTQYF. The CDR3 coding sequence is TGTGCCAGCAGCTTGAGTAGCTTTGATACGCAGTATTTT. J is TRBJ2-3 and V is TRBV5-6, with no clear D. Trimming cost V 1 base and J 6 bases, with 9 bases left between them. The CDR3 has 13 residues. The germline V gene has CDR1 SGHDT and CDR2 YYEEEE.

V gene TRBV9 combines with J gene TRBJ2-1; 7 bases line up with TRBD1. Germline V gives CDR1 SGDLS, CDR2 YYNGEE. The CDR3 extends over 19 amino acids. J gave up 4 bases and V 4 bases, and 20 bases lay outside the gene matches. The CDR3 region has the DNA TGTGCCAGCAGCCCACTAACCGGGACAGCCAACCGACCATACAATGAGCAGTTCTTC. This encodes CASSPLTGTANRPYNEQFF.

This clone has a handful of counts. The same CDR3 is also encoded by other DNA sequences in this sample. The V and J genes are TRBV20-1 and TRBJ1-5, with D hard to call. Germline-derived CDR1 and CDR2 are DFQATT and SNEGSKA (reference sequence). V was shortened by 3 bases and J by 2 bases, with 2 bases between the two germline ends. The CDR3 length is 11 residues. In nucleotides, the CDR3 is TGCAGTGCTAGCGGCAATCAGCCCCAGCATTTT. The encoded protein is CSASGNQPQHF.

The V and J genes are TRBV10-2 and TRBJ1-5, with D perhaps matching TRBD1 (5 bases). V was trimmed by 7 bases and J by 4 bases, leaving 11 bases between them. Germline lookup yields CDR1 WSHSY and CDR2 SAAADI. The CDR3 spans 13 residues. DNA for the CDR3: TGCGCCAGCACATCAGGGACTAATCAGCCCCAGCATTTT. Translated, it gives CASTSGTNQPQHF.

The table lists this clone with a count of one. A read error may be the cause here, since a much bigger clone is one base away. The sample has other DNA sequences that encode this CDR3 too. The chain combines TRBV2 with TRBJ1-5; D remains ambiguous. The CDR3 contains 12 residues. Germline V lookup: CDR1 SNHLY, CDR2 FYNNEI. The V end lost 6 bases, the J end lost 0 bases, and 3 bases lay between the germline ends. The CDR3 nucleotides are TGTGCCAGCAGGGGTAGCAATCAGCCCCAGCATTTT. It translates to CASRGSNQPQHF.

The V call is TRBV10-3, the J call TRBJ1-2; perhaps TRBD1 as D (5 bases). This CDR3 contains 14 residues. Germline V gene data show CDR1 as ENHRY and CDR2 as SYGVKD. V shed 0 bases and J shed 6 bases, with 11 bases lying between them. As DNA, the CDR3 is TGTGCCATCAGTGAGTCGATGGGAGGGGATGGCTACACCTTC. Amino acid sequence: CAISESMGGDGYTF.

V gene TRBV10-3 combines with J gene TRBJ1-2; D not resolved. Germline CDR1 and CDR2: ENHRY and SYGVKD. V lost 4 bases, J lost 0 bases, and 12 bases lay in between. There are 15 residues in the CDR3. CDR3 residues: CAISGLQSPNYGYTF. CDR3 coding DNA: TGTGCCATCAGTGGTCTGCAGAGCCCTAACTATGGCTACACCTTC.

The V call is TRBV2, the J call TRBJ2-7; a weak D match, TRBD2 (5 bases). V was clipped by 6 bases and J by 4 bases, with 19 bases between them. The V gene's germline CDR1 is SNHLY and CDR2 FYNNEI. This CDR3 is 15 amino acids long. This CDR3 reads CASSGNEGWSYEQYF. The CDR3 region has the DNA TGTGCCAGCAGCGGTAATGAGGGCTGGTCATACGAGCAGTACTTC. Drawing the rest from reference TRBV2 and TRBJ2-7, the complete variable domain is EPEVTQTPSHQVTQMGQEVILRCVPISNHLYFYWYRQILGQKVEFLVSFYNNEISEKSEIFDDQFSVERPDGSNFTLKIRSTKLEDSAMYFCASSGNEGWSYEQYFGPGTRLTVT.

CDR3 DNA: TGTGCCAGCAGCCGATTCTTAGGCGGCCCTAACTACAATGAGCAGTTCTTC. This gives the protein CASSRFLGGPNYNEQFF. The chain is built from TRBV5-4 and TRBJ2-1; D is undetermined. The germline V gene encodes CDR1 SGHNT and CDR2 YYREEE (reference sequence). Trimming pared 4 bases from V and 3 bases from J, leaving 20 bases between. The length of the CDR3 is 17 residues.